These T cell receptor beta chains were read from a single sample in a study of T cells after yellow fever vaccination. TCRdb re-called the 5' RACE reads through MiXCR, storing one row per CDR3 protein. This repertoire shows more than 20,000 distinct CDR3 sequences, 5.5% found once; its top ten account for 10% to 15%. Sequencing was performed on PBMCs, either bulk or a sorted T-cell subset (CD4+, CD8+, memory, or dextramer-sorted; not recorded which), taken 15 days after the yellow fever booster vaccination. The receptors here all came from a man aged 30 to 39 who received the YFV17D yellow fever vaccine. CDR3s include the opening cysteine and the closing phenylalanine or tryptophan.

v_call cdr3_aa
TRBV18 CASSPIVTGELFF
TRBV6-5 CASRHGLTYEQYF
TRBV6-2/TRBV6-3 CASSYSNAAEYQWTQYF
TRBV5-6 CAMSPRSTDTQYF
TRBV28 CASSFVGRAYEQYF
TRBV4-3 CASSQDPLAVYEQYF
TRBV7-9 CASSPRDGPTDTQYF
TRBV28 CASSSLQGLAGALPHF
TRBV11-2 CASSSRTLAGGQKETQYF
TRBV6-1 CASRALTGWELFF
TRBV19 CASAYRTPNTGELFF
TRBV20-1 CSGALHQGDEQFF
TRBV3-1 CASSLGLDNEQFF
TRBV7-8 CASSLAIGVGGGIQYF
TRBV6-5 CASSPGLAGFRLNNEQFF
TRBV27 CASSLAGGGDEQYF
TRBV20-1 CSASGASTDTQYF
TRBV10-3 CAISDLAGGELFF
TRBV7-6 CASSSDTYNEQFF
TRBV23-1 CASSRVGISNQPQHF
TRBV30 CAWSVRYEQYF
TRBV20-1 CSARDGLAGFGQYF
TRBV20-1 CSARAATSVQETQYF
TRBV4-2 CASSFSGTSGSSGELFF
TRBV11-2 CASSPWDTSNYGYTF
TRBV3-1 CASSQRTSGRTNEQFF
TRBV7-2 CASSLLAGYNEQFF
TRBV20-1 CSARGGGSFVEQFF
TRBV18 CASSPRQETQYF
TRBV7-9 CASSHNVGHPEQYF
TRBV12-3/TRBV12-4 CASSRGTYEQYF
TRBV5-4 CASSLTTGGSYEQYF
TRBV12-3/TRBV12-4 CASRRGQGIRNTEAFF
TRBV30 CAWSVEGGSRVF
TRBV7-8 CASSLAGRERSWF
TRBV5-6 CASSPDRGLGGYTF
TRBV10-3 CAISPPPPSGRSYEQYF
TRBV5-1 CASSLAEGALSKNIQYF
TRBV4-3 CASNSGNYGYTF
TRBV20-1 CSAIQGWVRDFTEAFF
TRBV6-5 CASSYRGKDGYTF
TRBV5-1 CASSLGAIYSPLHF
TRBV20-1 CSAPRGGGSAYNSPLHF
TRBV5-6 CASSLKGRTSGSYEQYF
TRBV5-6 CASSLGFLSSTNTIYF
TRBV12-3/TRBV12-4 CASRGWGQETQYF
TRBV20-1 CSASFARTGTYNEQFF